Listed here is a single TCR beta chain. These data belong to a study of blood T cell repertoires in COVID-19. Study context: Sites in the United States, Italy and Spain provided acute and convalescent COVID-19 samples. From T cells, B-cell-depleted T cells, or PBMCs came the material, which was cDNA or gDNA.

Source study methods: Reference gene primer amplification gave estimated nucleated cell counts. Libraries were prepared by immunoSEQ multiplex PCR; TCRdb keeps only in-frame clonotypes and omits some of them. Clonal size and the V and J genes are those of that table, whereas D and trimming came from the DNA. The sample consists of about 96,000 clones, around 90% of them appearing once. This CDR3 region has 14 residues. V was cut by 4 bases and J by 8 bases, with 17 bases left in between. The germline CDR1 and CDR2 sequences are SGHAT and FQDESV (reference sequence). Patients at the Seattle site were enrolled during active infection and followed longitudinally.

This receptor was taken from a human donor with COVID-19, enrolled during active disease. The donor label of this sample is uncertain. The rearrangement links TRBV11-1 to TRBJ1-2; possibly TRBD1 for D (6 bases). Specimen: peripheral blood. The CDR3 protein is CASSSPDGGGGYTF. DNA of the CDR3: TGTGCCAGCAGCTCCCCTGACGGGGGGGGCGGCTACACCTTC.